This TCR beta chain was profiled in a study of blood T cells in healthy people across ages. V was cut by 10 bases and J by 8 bases, with 23 bases left in between. This CDR3 has 14 residues. Germline lookup yields CDR1 MDHEN and CDR2 SYDVKM. With a J-beta primer mix and a sample-barcoded 5' primer, a second PCR ran about 6 to 11 cycles. In TCRdb, the 5' RACE reads were re-called with MiXCR into one record per CDR3 protein. This sample carries over 700,000 distinct CDR3 sequences, just under 25% of them seen once, and the ten largest clones take under 10%. In addition, the sample was reused for a study of T cells of mothers and their children.

This sequence joins TRBV28 and TRBJ1-2; D is possibly TRBD1 (5 bases). This sequence originates from a boy between 10 and 17 years old in good health. The source material was blood. DNA of the CDR3: TGTGCCACCCAGAGGGGTGGGGGGATTGCCGGCTACACCTTC. It is translated as CATQRGGGIAGYTF.